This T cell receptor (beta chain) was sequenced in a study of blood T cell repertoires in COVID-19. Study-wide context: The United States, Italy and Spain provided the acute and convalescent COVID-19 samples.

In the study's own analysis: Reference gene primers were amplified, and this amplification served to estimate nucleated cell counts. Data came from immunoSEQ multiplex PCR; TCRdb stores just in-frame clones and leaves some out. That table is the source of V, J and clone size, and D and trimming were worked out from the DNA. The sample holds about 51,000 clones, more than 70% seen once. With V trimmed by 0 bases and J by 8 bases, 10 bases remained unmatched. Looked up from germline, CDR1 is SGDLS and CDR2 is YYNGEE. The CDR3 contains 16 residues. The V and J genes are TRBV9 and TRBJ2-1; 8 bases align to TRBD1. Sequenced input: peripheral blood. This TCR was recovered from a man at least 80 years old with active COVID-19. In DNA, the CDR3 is TGTGCCAGCAGCGTAGATGTTGCAGGGGGCTTGGATGAGCAGTTCTTC. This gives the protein CASSVDVAGGLDEQFF.